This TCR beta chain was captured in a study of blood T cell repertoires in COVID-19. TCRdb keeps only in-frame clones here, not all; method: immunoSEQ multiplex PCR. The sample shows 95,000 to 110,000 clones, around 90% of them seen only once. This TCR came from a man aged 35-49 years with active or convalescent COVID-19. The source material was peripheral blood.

The CDR3 bases are TGTGCCAGCAGCTTAAGGGTCCAGGGCAATGAGCAGTTCTTC. Protein product: CASSLRVQGNEQFF. V usage is TRBV7-3 and J usage is TRBJ2-1, with a weak D call TRBD1 (5 bases). The CDR3 extends over 14 amino acids. Germline CDR1 SGHTA, CDR2 FQGTGA. V was cut by 1 base and J by 6 bases, with 10 bases left in between. Supplemented by reference TRBV7-3 and TRBJ2-1, the full variable domain reads GAGVSQTPSNKVTEKGKYVELRCDPISGHTALYWYRQSLGQGPEFLIYFQGTGAADDSGLPNDRFFAVRPEGSVSTLKIQRTERGDSAVYLCASSLRVQGNEQFFGPGTRLTVL.